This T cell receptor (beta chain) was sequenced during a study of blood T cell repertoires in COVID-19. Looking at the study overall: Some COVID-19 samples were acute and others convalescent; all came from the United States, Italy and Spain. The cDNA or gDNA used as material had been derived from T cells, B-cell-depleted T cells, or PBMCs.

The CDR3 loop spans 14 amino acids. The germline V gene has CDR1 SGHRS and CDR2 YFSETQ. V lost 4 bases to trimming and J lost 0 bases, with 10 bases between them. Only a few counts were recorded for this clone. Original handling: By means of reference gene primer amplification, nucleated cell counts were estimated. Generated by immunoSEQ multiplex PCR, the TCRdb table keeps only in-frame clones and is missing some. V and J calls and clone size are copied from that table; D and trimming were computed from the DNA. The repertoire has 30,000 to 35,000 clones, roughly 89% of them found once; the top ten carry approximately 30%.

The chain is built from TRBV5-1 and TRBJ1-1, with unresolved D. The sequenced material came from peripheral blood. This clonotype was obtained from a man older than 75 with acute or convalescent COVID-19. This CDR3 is CASSPSVVNTEAFF. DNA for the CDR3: TGCGCCAGCAGCCCCTCGGTGGTGAACACTGAAGCTTTCTTT.